A selection of T cell receptor beta chains follows, all from one sample in a study of T cell changes during pregnancy in multiple sclerosis. Libraries were prepared by immunoSEQ multiplex PCR; TCRdb keeps only in-frame clonotypes and omits some of them. Of 49,000 or so clones in the sample, 92% were seen once. This material consisted of CD4+ T cells from peripheral blood mononuclear cells, taken in the second trimester of pregnancy. The receptors derive from a female donor in good health, enrolled as a control in a pregnancy study. Both conserved end residues are part of each CDR3. Fields, in order: CDR3 protein, CDR3 DNA, D gene, V gene, clone size, J gene. The D gene is left open where the match is weak. Where a row states a size, it is once, few, many or the class of an expanded clone; other rows omit it.

CDR3aa: CASSFDRGQETQYF; CDR3nt: TGTGCCAGCAGCTTCGACAGGGGGCAAGAGACCCAGTACTTC; d_gene: TRBD1; v_gene: TRBV7-2; abundance: -; j_gene: TRBJ2-5
CDR3aa: CASSLGQGLVGYTF; CDR3nt: TGCGCCAGCAGCCTCGGACAGGGCCTAGTTGGCTACACCTTC; d_gene: TRBD1; v_gene: TRBV4-3; abundance: -; j_gene: TRBJ1-2
CDR3aa: CASSVGQGAYEQYF; CDR3nt: TGTGCCAGCAGCGTGGGACAGGGGGCATACGAGCAGTACTTC; d_gene: TRBD1; v_gene: TRBV5-5; abundance: -; j_gene: TRBJ2-7
CDR3aa: CASSLELNYGYTF; CDR3nt: TGTGCCAGCAGCTTAGAGTTAAACTATGGCTACACCTTC; d_gene: -; v_gene: TRBV5-8; abundance: -; j_gene: TRBJ1-2
CDR3aa: CASRAGPLTDTQYF; CDR3nt: TGTGCCAGCAGAGCGGGACCACTGACAGATACGCAGTATTTT; d_gene: TRBD2; v_gene: TRBV6-1; abundance: once; j_gene: TRBJ2-3
CDR3aa: CASSSTGGSRTDTQYF; CDR3nt: TGTGCCAGCAGCTCGACAGGGGGCTCACGCACAGATACGCAGTATTTT; d_gene: TRBD1; v_gene: TRBV5-4; abundance: -; j_gene: TRBJ2-3
CDR3aa: CSLEEQGEGGYTF; CDR3nt: TGCAGCCTGGAGGAACAGGGAGAGGGTGGCTACACCTTC; d_gene: -; v_gene: TRBV29-1; abundance: -; j_gene: TRBJ1-2
CDR3aa: CASSRLVVHEQYF; CDR3nt: TGTGCCAGCAGCCGGTTAGTAGTCCACGAGCAGTACTTC; d_gene: -; v_gene: TRBV11-2; abundance: -; j_gene: TRBJ2-7
CDR3aa: CSVGTGGDYGYTF; CDR3nt: TGCAGCGTTGGGACAGGGGGGGACTATGGCTACACCTTC; d_gene: TRBD1; v_gene: TRBV29-1; abundance: few; j_gene: TRBJ1-2
CDR3aa: CASSLIGGGQIGGDTQYF; CDR3nt: TGTGCCAGCAGCTTAATTGGCGGGGGGCAAATAGGGGGCGATACGCAGTATTTT; d_gene: -; v_gene: TRBV11-3; abundance: -; j_gene: TRBJ2-3
CDR3aa: CASKGRGQGYTF; CDR3nt: TGTGCCAGTAAGGGCAGGGGGCAGGGCTACACCTTC; d_gene: TRBD1; v_gene: TRBV19; abundance: few; j_gene: TRBJ1-2
CDR3aa: CATSRDLGGPAKTQYF; CDR3nt: TGTGCCACCAGCAGAGATCTGGGGGGGCCGGCCAAGACCCAGTACTTC; d_gene: -; v_gene: TRBV15; abundance: -; j_gene: TRBJ2-5
CDR3aa: CASSGLAAFTEAFF; CDR3nt: TGTGCCAGCAGCGGACTGGCCGCGTTCACTGAAGCTTTCTTT; d_gene: -; v_gene: TRBV6-5; abundance: -; j_gene: TRBJ1-1
CDR3aa: CASSQGGGNGANVLTF; CDR3nt: TGCGCCAGCAGCCAAGGGGGAGGGAATGGGGCCAACGTCCTGACTTTC; d_gene: TRBD2; v_gene: TRBV4-3; abundance: -; j_gene: TRBJ2-6
CDR3aa: CASSSTGGSYEQYF; CDR3nt: TGTGCCAGCAGCTCGACAGGGGGCTCCTACGAGCAGTACTTC; d_gene: TRBD1; v_gene: TRBV5-4; abundance: -; j_gene: TRBJ2-7
CDR3aa: CASSNLPADTQYF; CDR3nt: TGTGCCAGCAGCAATCTCCCCGCAGATACGCAGTATTTT; d_gene: -; v_gene: TRBV7-2; abundance: -; j_gene: TRBJ2-3
CDR3aa: CASSIAGTRAYNEQFF; CDR3nt: TGTGCCAGTAGTATAGCCGGGACTAGGGCCTACAATGAGCAGTTCTTC; d_gene: TRBD2; v_gene: TRBV19; abundance: -; j_gene: TRBJ2-1
CDR3aa: CASSVNRVNTEAFF; CDR3nt: TGTGCCAGCAGTGTGAACAGGGTGAACACTGAAGCTTTCTTT; d_gene: -; v_gene: TRBV2; abundance: -; j_gene: TRBJ1-1
CDR3aa: CASSLAGQPNQPQHF; CDR3nt: TGTGCCAGCAGCTTGGCCGGACAACCTAATCAGCCCCAGCATTTT; d_gene: -; v_gene: TRBV5-6; abundance: -; j_gene: TRBJ1-5
CDR3aa: CASSPRSSGYQETQYF; CDR3nt: TGTGCCAGCAGTCCCAGGTCTAGCGGTTACCAAGAGACCCAGTACTTC; d_gene: TRBD2; v_gene: TRBV6-6; abundance: -; j_gene: TRBJ2-5
CDR3aa: CASSHGTGRPQHF; CDR3nt: TGTGCCAGCAGCCACGGGACAGGGAGGCCCCAGCATTTT; d_gene: TRBD1; v_gene: TRBV5-8; abundance: -; j_gene: TRBJ1-5
CDR3aa: CASSTNRGESNQPQHF; CDR3nt: TGTGCCAGCAGCACGAACAGGGGGGAGAGCAATCAGCCCCAGCATTTT; d_gene: TRBD1; v_gene: TRBV2; abundance: -; j_gene: TRBJ1-5
CDR3aa: CASSLTGVNTGELFF; CDR3nt: TGTGCCAGCAGCTTAACAGGGGTGAACACCGGGGAGCTGTTTTTT; d_gene: TRBD1; v_gene: TRBV7-2; abundance: -; j_gene: TRBJ2-2
CDR3aa: CASSPGTGYGYTF; CDR3nt: TGCGCCAGCAGCCCGGGGACAGGGTATGGCTACACCTTC; d_gene: TRBD1; v_gene: TRBV5-1; abundance: few; j_gene: TRBJ1-2
CDR3aa: CASSYHAGRGETQYF; CDR3nt: TGTGCCAGCAGTTACCATGCAGGCCGAGGGGAGACCCAGTACTTC; d_gene: -; v_gene: TRBV6-6; abundance: -; j_gene: TRBJ2-5
CDR3aa: CASRGTGLTEAFF; CDR3nt: TGTGCCAGCAGGGGAACAGGGCTAACTGAAGCTTTCTTT; d_gene: -; v_gene: TRBV27; abundance: -; j_gene: TRBJ1-1
CDR3aa: CASRPTGAMNTEAFF; CDR3nt: TGTGCCAGTAGGCCGACAGGGGCCATGAACACTGAAGCTTTCTTT; d_gene: TRBD1; v_gene: TRBV19; abundance: few; j_gene: TRBJ1-1
CDR3aa: CASSTPGDNEKLFF; CDR3nt: TGTGCCAGCAGTACTCCGGGTGATAATGAAAAACTGTTTTTT; d_gene: -; v_gene: TRBV9; abundance: -; j_gene: TRBJ1-4
CDR3aa: CAWTPDTANQPQHF; CDR3nt: TGTGCCTGGACTCCAGACACGGCAAATCAGCCCCAGCATTTT; d_gene: -; v_gene: TRBV30; abundance: -; j_gene: TRBJ1-5
CDR3aa: CATSRDRATNEKLFF; CDR3nt: TGTGCCACCAGCAGGGACAGGGCAACTAATGAAAAACTGTTTTTT; d_gene: TRBD1; v_gene: TRBV15; abundance: -; j_gene: TRBJ1-4
CDR3aa: CASRLRGSREDTQYF; CDR3nt: TGTGCCAGCAGGTTACGGGGTTCGAGGGAAGATACGCAGTATTTT; d_gene: -; v_gene: TRBV7-2; abundance: -; j_gene: TRBJ2-3
CDR3aa: CASIRPGADTQYF; CDR3nt: TGTGCCAGCATCCGACCGGGGGCAGATACGCAGTATTTT; d_gene: -; v_gene: TRBV7-9; abundance: -; j_gene: TRBJ2-3
CDR3aa: CASSLGGLNTEAFF; CDR3nt: TGTGCCAGCAGCTTAGGAGGCCTTAACACTGAAGCTTTCTTT; d_gene: -; v_gene: TRBV7-6; abundance: -; j_gene: TRBJ1-1
CDR3aa: CASSPGTVGYGYTF; CDR3nt: TGTGCCAGCAGCCCGGGGACAGTTGGCTATGGCTACACCTTC; d_gene: TRBD1; v_gene: TRBV7-2; abundance: -; j_gene: TRBJ1-2
CDR3aa: CASSPEGATEAFF; CDR3nt: TGTGCCAGCAGCCCGGAGGGGGCCACTGAAGCTTTCTTT; d_gene: TRBD1; v_gene: TRBV7-9; abundance: once; j_gene: TRBJ1-1
CDR3aa: CASSKPQISNQPQHF; CDR3nt: TGTGCCAGTAGTAAACCACAGATTAGCAATCAGCCCCAGCATTTT; d_gene: -; v_gene: TRBV19; abundance: -; j_gene: TRBJ1-5
CDR3aa: CASSPRTGPYSYEQYF; CDR3nt: TGTGCCAGCAGCCCGCGGACAGGGCCATATTCCTACGAGCAGTACTTC; d_gene: TRBD1; v_gene: TRBV5-8; abundance: -; j_gene: TRBJ2-7
CDR3aa: CASSLVFSVDTGELFF; CDR3nt: TGTGCCAGCAGCTTAGTTTTTAGCGTGGACACCGGGGAGCTGTTTTTT; d_gene: -; v_gene: TRBV7-2; abundance: -; j_gene: TRBJ2-2
CDR3aa: CASSYSAGIGHTIYF; CDR3nt: TGTGCCAGCAGTTACTCCGCAGGTATCGGCCACACCATATATTTT; d_gene: -; v_gene: TRBV6-6; abundance: -; j_gene: TRBJ1-3
CDR3aa: CASSFRQGATNEKLFF; CDR3nt: TGTGCCAGCAGTTTTCGACAGGGTGCAACTAATGAAAAACTGTTTTTT; d_gene: TRBD1; v_gene: TRBV27; abundance: -; j_gene: TRBJ1-4
CDR3aa: CASSATGAGTEAFF; CDR3nt: TGTGCCAGCAGCGCGACAGGGGCGGGGACTGAAGCTTTCTTT; d_gene: TRBD1; v_gene: TRBV7-2; abundance: -; j_gene: TRBJ1-1
CDR3aa: CASSLWTGARVAEAFF; CDR3nt: TGTGCCAGCAGCCTATGGACAGGGGCGCGCGTCGCTGAAGCTTTCTTT; d_gene: TRBD1; v_gene: TRBV7-9; abundance: -; j_gene: TRBJ1-1
CDR3aa: CASSSNQPGVSPLHF; CDR3nt: TGTGCCAGCAGTTCGAACCAACCAGGGGTTTCACCCCTCCACTTT; d_gene: -; v_gene: TRBV27; abundance: -; j_gene: TRBJ1-6
CDR3aa: CATGTGNEKLFF; CDR3nt: TGTGCCACCGGGACAGGCAATGAAAAACTGTTTTTT; d_gene: TRBD1; v_gene: TRBV10-3; abundance: -; j_gene: TRBJ1-4
CDR3aa: CASSGTGFYTEAFF; CDR3nt: TGTGCCAGCAGCGGGACAGGGTTTTACACTGAAGCTTTCTTT; d_gene: TRBD1; v_gene: TRBV2; abundance: -; j_gene: TRBJ1-1
CDR3aa: CASSQEGARYPYEQYF; CDR3nt: TGCGCCAGCAGCCAAGAAGGGGCCAGGTACCCCTACGAGCAGTACTTC; d_gene: -; v_gene: TRBV4-1; abundance: -; j_gene: TRBJ2-7
CDR3aa: CASSRGASRGPTEAFF; CDR3nt: TGCGCCAGCAGCCGGGGGGCGTCCAGGGGGCCCACTGAAGCTTTCTTT; d_gene: TRBD1; v_gene: TRBV4-1; abundance: -; j_gene: TRBJ1-1